These 32 T cell receptor beta chains were sequenced from one sample in a study of cytomegalovirus exposure and HLA in healthy donors. Primers: 60 Vbeta forward and 13 Jbeta reverse. Sequenced by immunoSEQ multiplex PCR; TCRdb stores in-frame clones only, minus some. This table holds about 130,000 clones, around 72% found once. The material sequenced was PBMCs. These TCRs come from a man between 18 and 29 years old in good health and CMV-seropositive.

This clone was detected only a few times. V gene TRBV5-1 combines with J gene TRBJ2-2, with 7 bases matching TRBD2. This CDR3 has 15 amino acids. Per germline, CDR1 SGHRS and CDR2 YFSETQ. With 4 bases clipped from V and 5 bases from J, the junction kept 8 bases outside the gene matches. CDR3 sequence reads: CASSPRGGETGELFF. In nucleotides, the CDR3 is TGCGCCAGCAGCCCGCGGGGAGGGGAAACCGGGGAGCTGTTTTTT. The full variable domain, with the rest looked up from reference TRBV5-1 and TRBJ2-2, is KAGVTQTPRYLIKTRGQQVTLSCSPISGHRSVSWYQQTPGQGLQFLFEYFSETQRNKGNFPGRFSGRQFSNSRSEMNVSTLELGDSALYLCASSPRGGETGELFFGEGSRLTVL.

The chain joins TRBV7-8 to TRBJ2-5, with 7 bases aligning to TRBD2. The J call may be wrong; the DNA end is better matched by TRBJ2-7. CDR3 length: 15 amino acids. Germline assignment: CDR1 SGHVS and CDR2 FQNEAQ. CDR3 amino acids: CASSSLAVRGHEQYF. The DNA for the CDR3 is TGTGCCAGCAGCTCCCTAGCGGTCCGCGGACACGAGCAGTACTTC.

This chain connects TRBV30 to TRBJ1-4; possible D gene TRBD1, 5 bases. The CDR3 extends over 17 amino acids. V was trimmed by 4 bases and J by 4 bases, leaving 22 bases between them. The germline V gene has CDR1 GTSNPN and CDR2 SVGIG (reference sequence). As DNA, the CDR3 is TGTGCCTGGACCTCCGCAGGGTTTAAAACCTTTAATGAAAAACTGTTTTTT. It translates to CAWTSAGFKTFNEKLFF. Full variable domain (rest looked up from reference TRBV30 and TRBJ1-4): SQTIHQWPATLVQPVGSPLSLECTVEGTSNPNLYWYRQAAGRGLQLLFYSVGIGQISSEVPQNLSASRPQDRQFILSSKKLLLSDSGFYLCAWTSAGFKTFNEKLFFGSGTQLSVL.

The J gene is TRBJ1-3, the V gene TRBV28, with a tentative D call TRBD1 (6 bases). This CDR3 is built from 14 residues. Germline V CDR1 and CDR2: MDHEN, SYDVKM. V lost 7 bases, J lost 6 bases, and 16 bases lay in between. As DNA, the CDR3 is TGTGCCAGCAAAGGGTTCGCAGGGGAAAACACCATATATTTT. This codes for CASKGFAGENTIYF.

The chain combines TRBV9 with TRBJ1-3; a weak D match, TRBD1 (5 bases). The CDR3 spans 15 residues. Germline loops: CDR1 SGDLS, CDR2 YYNGEE. The V and J ends lost 0 bases and 1 base respectively, with 8 bases between them. CDR3 nucleotide sequence: TGTGCCAGCAGCGTAGCCGCAGGGTCTGGAAACACCATATATTTT. It encodes CASSVAAGSGNTIYF.

The chain couples TRBV7-9 to TRBJ1-5, with D maybe TRBD1 (5 bases). V dropped 1 base and J dropped 1 base, with 17 bases sitting between them. Germline assignment: CDR1 SEHNR and CDR2 FQNEAQ (reference sequence). This CDR3 has 18 residues. This CDR3 reads CASSLGAGGQLSNQPQHF. The CDR3 DNA follows: TGTGCCAGCAGCTTAGGGGCGGGGGGTCAGCTCAGCAATCAGCCCCAGCATTTT.

Concerning this clone: A read error may account for a junction end that differs from germline. The chain carries TRBV27 and TRBJ2-7, with TRBD2 identical over 9 bases. Germline CDR1 MNHEY, CDR2 SMNVEV (reference sequence). This CDR3 region has 14 residues. The CDR3 DNA reads as TGTGCCAGCAGTTTAGGGACTAGCTCCCACGAGCAGTACTTC. It encodes CASSLGTSSHEQYF.

The chain carries TRBV10-3 and TRBJ1-2, with 8 bases fitting TRBD1. CDR3 length equals 13 residues. V dropped 6 bases and J dropped 3; count of bases not matched to a gene: 3. Germline CDR1 ENHRY, CDR2 SYGVKD. CDR3 loop: CAISADRDYGYTF. The CDR3 region has the DNA TGTGCCATCAGCGCGGACAGGGACTATGGCTACACCTTC.

This clone was observed a handful of times. The J gene is TRBJ2-7, the V gene TRBV5-1; D is unresolved. Germline CDR1 is SGHRS and CDR2 is YFSETQ. This CDR3 is 14 amino acids long. Trimming took 0 bases from V and 0 from J, leaving 7 bases between them. CDR3 sequence: CASSLVRGSYEQYF. CDR3 nucleotides: TGCGCCAGCAGCTTGGTGCGCGGCTCCTACGAGCAGTACTTC.

This chain joins TRBV10-2 and TRBJ1-6; 8 nucleotides match TRBD1. Trimming removed 4 bases from V and 2 bases from J; junction bases left unmatched: 4. The V gene's germline CDR1 is WSHSY and CDR2 SAAADI. This CDR3 is built from 16 residues. CDR3 in DNA: TGCGCCAGCAGTGTCCAGGGGGCCCCCTATAATTCACCCCTCCACTTT. Protein product: CASSVQGAPYNSPLHF.

V gene TRBV5-6 combines with J gene TRBJ1-6; tentative D call: TRBD1 (5 bases). Trimming removed 1 base at V and 6 bases at J, with 14 bases between. The length of the CDR3 is 16 residues. Germline CDR1 is SGHDT and CDR2 is YYEEEE. The CDR3 DNA sequence: TGTGCCAGCAGCTTGAGGGGTTTTAGGCCTAATTCACCCCTCCACTTT. This encodes CASSLRGFRPNSPLHF.

There are a few counts of this clone. V and J are TRBV7-3 and TRBJ2-7; 11 nucleotides line up with TRBD1. CDR1 is SGHTA, CDR2 FQGTGA, per germline. CDR3 size: 15 residues. The junction had 2 bases not matched to a gene; V was cut back by 2 bases and J by 2 bases. In nucleotides, the CDR3 is TGTGCCAGCAGCTTAGGGGGACAGGGGGCCTACGAGCAGTACTTC. The encoded protein is CASSLGGQGAYEQYF.

The rearrangement uses TRBV5-5 and TRBJ1-5; D is possibly TRBD1 (5 bases). CDR1 is SGHKS, CDR2 YYEKEE, per germline (reference sequence). V shed 2 bases and J shed 3 bases, with 6 bases lying between them. The CDR3 length is 13 residues. CDR3 DNA sequence: TGTGCCAGCAGCTTAGGGGTCAATCAGCCCCAGCATTTT. Protein product: CASSLGVNQPQHF. Full variable domain (remainder filled in from reference TRBV5-5 and TRBJ1-5): DAGVTQSPTHLIKTRGQQVTLRCSPISGHKSVSWYQQVLGQGPQFIFQYYEKEERGRGNFPDRFSARQFPNYSSELNVNALLLGDSALYLCASSLGVNQPQHFGDGTRLSIL.

This clone appeared a single time. The V and J genes are TRBV4-3 and TRBJ2-1; possible D gene TRBD2, 5 bases. Germline V lookup: CDR1 LGHNA, CDR2 YSLEER. The CDR3 has 14 residues. Trimming pared 0 bases from V and 12 bases from J, leaving 15 bases between. As DNA, the CDR3 is TGCGCCAGCAGCCAAGAGGAAGGTGGCAGCGGGCAGTTCTTC. Encoded protein: CASSQEEGGSGQFF.

This chain uses TRBV9 with TRBJ2-5; TRBD2 matches at 9 bases. V lost 3 bases and J lost 1; bases outside the gene matches: 7. Germline CDR1 SGDLS, CDR2 YYNGEE. This CDR3 has 16 residues. The CDR3 protein is CASSAALAGAQETQYF. CDR3 DNA sequence: TGTGCCAGCAGCGCCGCGTTAGCGGGGGCCCAAGAGACCCAGTACTTC. The entire variable domain, with the rest obtained from reference TRBV9 and TRBJ2-5, is as follows: DSGVTQTPKHLITATGQRVTLRCSPRSGDLSVYWYQQSLDQGLQFLIQYYNGEERAKGNILERFSAQQFPDLHSELNLSSLELGDSALYFCASSAALAGAQETQYFGPGTRLLVL.

V is TRBV6-1 and J is TRBJ2-3; D gene uncertain. The length of the CDR3 is 14 residues. V was trimmed by 6 bases and J by 3 bases, leaving 13 bases between them. Germline V lookup: CDR1 MNHNS, CDR2 SASEGT. CDR3 bases: TGTGCCAGCAGAGCTAGTGGTGGGACAGATACGCAGTATTTT. As protein: CASRASGGTDTQYF.

The genes are TRBV6-5 and TRBJ2-5; D perhaps matches TRBD1 (5 bases). With 8 bases removed from V and 2 bases from J, the gap between germline ends came to 9 bases. From germline, CDR1 is MNHEY and CDR2 SVGAGI. This CDR3 spans 12 amino acids. The CDR3 DNA reads TGTGCCAGCGGCAGGGCACAAGAGACCCAGTACTTC. Translation: CASGRAQETQYF.

This clone was counted a few times. The chain couples TRBV15 to TRBJ2-5; D is unresolved. Germline V gene sequence: CDR1 LNHNV, CDR2 YYDKDF (reference sequence). V was cut by 1 base and J by 2 bases, with 11 bases left in between. CDR3 size: 15 residues. The CDR3 coding sequence is TGTGCCACCAGCAGAGTGCAGCTAGTACAAGAGACCCAGTACTTC. Protein product: CATSRVQLVQETQYF.

This rearrangement joins TRBV21-1 to TRBJ2-3; the table's TRBD2 call for D was not verified on the DNA. TRBV21-1 is tagged as a pseudogene. The CDR3 consists of 16 residues. CDR3 in amino acids: CASSIKEGRGTDTQYF. The CDR3, as DNA: TGTGCCAGCAGCATAAAAGAGGGCCGGGGGACAGATACGCAGTATTTT.

The CDR3 DNA reads as TGTGCCAGCAGCTTAGCGCTCGGGGGGGCAGAGACCCAGTACTTC. Its protein product is CASSLALGGAETQYF. The rearrangement links TRBV7-2 to TRBJ2-5; TRBD2 aligns across 8 bases. After removal of 0 bases from V and 4 bases from J, the junction contained 4 bases not matched to a gene. Germline V gene lookup returns CDR1 SGHTA and CDR2 FQGNSA. CDR3 length equals 15 residues. The whole variable domain, remainder taken from reference TRBV7-2 and TRBJ2-5, is GAGVSQSPSNKVTEKGKDVELRCDPISGHTALYWYRQSLGQGLEFLIYFQGNSAPDKSGLPSDRFSAERTGGSVSTLTIQRTQQEDSAVYLCASSLALGGAETQYFGPGTRLLVL.

This rearrangement joins TRBV15 to TRBJ1-5, with a tentative D call TRBD1 (5 bases). The CDR3 contains 16 residues. V lost 1 base and J lost 1, with 11 bases in between. Germline V lookup: CDR1 LNHNV, CDR2 YYDKDF (reference sequence). CDR3 DNA sequence: TGTGCCACCAGCAGAGGCAGGGTATTAAGCAATCAGCCCCAGCATTTT. Its translation: CATSRGRVLSNQPQHF.

The chain carries TRBV5-5 and TRBJ1-2; TRBD1 matches at 9 bases. CDR3 length: 15 amino acids. Unmatched junction bases numbered 8, after V lost 6 bases and J lost 2 bases. CDR1 and CDR2 from the germline V gene are SGHKS and YYEKEE (reference sequence). DNA of the CDR3: TGTGCCAGCACGCCTGGGACAGGGTACAACTATGGCTACACCTTC. This codes for CASTPGTGYNYGYTF.

This chain connects TRBV6-6 to TRBJ1-1; D remains ambiguous. The CDR3 totals 15 residues. Germline-derived CDR1 and CDR2 are MNHNY and SVGAGI (reference sequence). With 0 bases removed from V and 2 bases from J, the gap between germline ends came to 10 bases. This chain's CDR3 is CASSYSMAPNTEAFF. The CDR3 DNA is TGTGCCAGCAGTTACTCTATGGCACCAAACACTGAAGCTTTCTTT.

Comment on this clone: The junction departs from germline at one end; a sequencing error may be responsible. This chain joins TRBV2 and TRBJ2-5; TRBD1 matches 7 bases. CDR3 length equals 15 residues. The V gene's germline CDR1 is SNHLY and CDR2 FYNNEI. The DNA of the CDR3 is TGTGCCAGCACTGAAGGGGACAGCCCCCAAGAGACCCAGTACTTC. Protein product: CASTEGDSPQETQYF.

The gene calls are TRBV19 and TRBJ2-7, with D perhaps TRBD1 (5 bases). Trimming removed 4 bases at V and 2 bases at J, with 6 bases between. The CDR3 has 12 residues. The germline V gene encodes CDR1 LNHDA and CDR2 SQIVND (reference sequence). The CDR3 here is CASSKGAYEQYF. The CDR3 region has the DNA TGTGCCAGTAGTAAAGGGGCCTACGAGCAGTACTTC.

This clone was seen once. The rearrangement links TRBV11-2 to TRBJ1-6; D is possibly TRBD1 (6 bases). The ends were cut back, 6 bases at V and 6 bases at J, with 15 bases in the middle. CDR1 SGHAT and CDR2 FQNNGV come from the germline V gene. This CDR3 is built from 15 residues. The CDR3 sequence: CASRKLQGRNSPLHF. The CDR3, as DNA: TGTGCCAGCAGGAAACTACAGGGACGTAATTCACCCCTCCACTTT.

This sequence joins TRBV6-5 and TRBJ1-4, with 9 bases identical to TRBD1. The V gene end was trimmed by 5 bases and the J gene end by 6 bases; junction bases not matched to a gene: 4. The CDR3 consists of 14 residues. Germline CDR1 reads MNHEY; CDR2 reads SVGAGI. In DNA, the CDR3 is TGTGCCAGCAGTGAGACAGGGGGGGATGAAAAACTGTTTTTT. Protein: CASSETGGDEKLFF.

This clone occurred once. The V and J genes are TRBV6-6 and TRBJ2-1; the D gene is possibly TRBD1 (6 bases). CDR1 is MNHNY, CDR2 SVGAGI, per germline (reference sequence). The CDR3 covers 11 residues. V lost 10 bases to trimming and J lost 8 bases, with 12 bases between them. CDR3 protein: CATQGNYEQFF. CDR3 nucleotides: TGTGCCACACAGGGTAACTATGAGCAGTTCTTC.

The CDR3 here is CASSKAPQGNTEAFF. As DNA, the CDR3 is TGTGCCAGTAGTAAGGCCCCACAGGGTAACACTGAAGCTTTCTTT. The V and J genes are TRBV19 and TRBJ1-1; possible D gene TRBD1, 6 bases. This CDR3 has 15 amino acids. V gave up 4 bases and J gave up 2 bases, with 14 bases separating them. Germline V CDR1 and CDR2: LNHDA, SQIVND (reference sequence).

The sample holds a few counts of this clone. The V gene is TRBV5-6, the J gene TRBJ2-7; 10 bases align to TRBD2. Germline V gives CDR1 SGHDT, CDR2 YYEEEE. The CDR3 contains 16 residues. With V trimmed by 3 bases and J by 6 bases, 12 bases remained unmatched. The CDR3 DNA reads TGTGCCAGCAGCTGGGCGGCTAGCGGGAGTGGTCGCGAGCAGTACTTC. This codes for CASSWAASGSGREQYF.

There are a few counts of this clone. The chain employs TRBV18 and TRBJ2-5; TRBD1 matches 7 bases. The ends lost 1 base at V and 5 bases at J; junction bases unmatched: 1. Germline CDR1 and CDR2: KGHSH and LQKENI. CDR3 size: 13 residues. CDR3 DNA sequence: TGTGCCAGCTCACCACTCAGGGGGGAGACCCAGTACTTC. Translating gives CASSPLRGETQYF. Full variable domain (outside the CDR3, taken from reference TRBV18 and TRBJ2-5): NAGVMQNPRHLVRRRGQEARLRCSPMKGHSHVYWYRQLPEEGLKFMVYLQKENIIDESGMPKERFSAEFPKEGPSILRIQQVVRGDSAAYFCASSPLRGETQYFGPGTRLLVL.

J is TRBJ2-7 and V is TRBV11-3; a weak D match, TRBD1 (5 bases). V was pared by 2 bases and J by 0 bases, with 11 bases between. CDR1 is SGHNT and CDR2 is YENEEA in the germline V gene. This CDR3 has 15 residues. The CDR3 DNA follows: TGTGCCAGCAGCTTACAGGGTGATAGCTCCTACGAGCAGTACTTC. It is translated as CASSLQGDSSYEQYF.